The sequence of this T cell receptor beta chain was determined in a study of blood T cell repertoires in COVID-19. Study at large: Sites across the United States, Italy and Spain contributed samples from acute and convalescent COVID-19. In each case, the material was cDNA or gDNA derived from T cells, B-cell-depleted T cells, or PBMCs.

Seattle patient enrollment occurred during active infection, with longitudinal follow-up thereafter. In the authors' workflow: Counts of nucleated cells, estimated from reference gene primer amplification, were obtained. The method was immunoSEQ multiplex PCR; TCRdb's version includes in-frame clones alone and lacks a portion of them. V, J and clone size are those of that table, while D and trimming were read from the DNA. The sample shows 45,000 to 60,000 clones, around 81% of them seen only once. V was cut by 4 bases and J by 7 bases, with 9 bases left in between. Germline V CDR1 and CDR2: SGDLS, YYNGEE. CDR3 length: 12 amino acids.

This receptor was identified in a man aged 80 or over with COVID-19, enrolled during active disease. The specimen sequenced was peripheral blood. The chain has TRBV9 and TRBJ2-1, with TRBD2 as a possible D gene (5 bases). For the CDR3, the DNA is TGTGCCAGCAGCCCGGCGGGTAATGAGCAGTTCTTC. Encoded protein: CASSPAGNEQFF.